The next 8 T cell receptor beta chains were all read from a single sample in a study of tumor and adjacent non-tumor tissue in lung cancer. No cell sorting was done before RNA was extracted from the tissue. Three rounds of nested PCR, following a modified ARM-PCR protocol, produced the TCRbeta library. TCRdb re-called the multiplex PCR reads through MiXCR, storing one row per CDR3 protein. This sample has over 110,000 distinct CDR3 sequences, with around two thirds found just once. Sequencing input: lung tumor tissue. The receptor set was obtained from a man aged 60 to 75 with small cell lung cancer.

For this clonotype: One junction end does not reproduce the germline sequence, and a read error may be involved. The V call is TRBV11-3, the J call TRBJ2-1; perhaps TRBD1 as D (5 bases). From germline, CDR1 is SGHNT and CDR2 YENEEA. The CDR3 sequence is 13 residues long. The CDR3 spells CACSLGQGDEQFF. The CDR3 DNA sequence: TGTGCCTGCAGCTTAGGGCAGGGCGATGAGCAGTTCTTC.

With respect to this clonotype: At one boundary the junction diverges from the germline segment, which might be a read error. The chain carries TRBV11-3 and TRBJ2-1; D could derive from TRBD1 or TRBD2 (5 bases each). Germline CDR1 reads SGHNT; CDR2 reads YENEEA. The CDR3 is 16 amino acids. Written as DNA, the CDR3 is TGCACCAGCAGCTCCGGGACGACGACTTTAGACAATGAGCAGTTCTTC. It specifies CTSSSGTTTLDNEQFF. The complete variable domain, with remaining parts taken from reference TRBV11-3 and TRBJ2-1, reads EAGVVQSPRYKIIEKKQPVAFWCNPISGHNTLYWYLQNLGQGPELLIRYENEEAVDDSQLPKDRFSAERLKGVDSTLKIQPAELGDSAVYLCTSSSGTTTLDNEQFFGPGTRLTVL.

As regards this clonotype: Sequence at one end of the junction differs from germline and may be a read error. V is TRBV12-3 or TRBV12-4 and J is TRBJ1-5, with D hard to call. The CDR3 sequence is 16 residues long. CDR3 bases: TGTGCCAGCAGTTTAGTCGCGACATTGGGCAATCAGTCCCAGCATTTT. Amino acids: CASSLVATLGNQSQHF.

The rearrangement uses TRBV11-2 and TRBJ2-3; D remains ambiguous. The CDR3 sequence is 14 residues long. V was pared by 5 bases and J by 3 bases, with 12 bases between. Germline CDR1 SGHAT, CDR2 FQNNGV. The CDR3 spells CASSRARETDTQYF. CDR3 nucleotides: TGTGCCAGCAGCCGAGCGCGTGAAACAGATACGCAGTATTTT. The whole variable domain, remainder taken from reference TRBV11-2 and TRBJ2-3, is EAGVAQSPRYKIIEKRQSVAFWCNPISGHATLYWYQQILGQGPKLLIQFQNNGVVDDSQLPKDRFSAERLKGVDSTLKIQPAKLEDSAVYLCASSRARETDTQYFGPGTRLTVL.

The rearrangement links TRBV5-1 to TRBJ1-5; no firm D call. Germline values: CDR1 SGHRS, CDR2 YFSETQ. V was pared by 7 bases and J by 2 bases, with 10 bases between. There are 13 residues in the CDR3. The CDR3 DNA reads TGCGCCAGCGGCCCCGACCGCAATCAGCCCCAGCATTTT. It yields the protein CASGPDRNQPQHF.

V usage is TRBV5-1 and J usage is TRBJ2-3; perhaps TRBD2 as D (5 bases). Germline V lookup: CDR1 SGHRS, CDR2 YFSETQ. This CDR3 has 16 amino acids. The ends were cut back, 4 bases at V and 5 bases at J, with 20 bases in the middle. In DNA, the CDR3 is TGCGCCAGCAGCCGCGCCGATTTGGGAGTTAGAGATACGCAGTATTTT. It is translated as CASSRADLGVRDTQYF.

With respect to this clonotype: A read error is possible here, since a much larger clone lies one base away. The chain is built from TRBV20-1 and TRBJ2-5, with 13 bases aligning to TRBD2. Per germline, CDR1 DFQATT and CDR2 SNEGSKA (reference sequence). Trimming cost V 7 bases and J 1 base; bases outside gene matches: 15. The CDR3 is 18 residues long. In DNA, the CDR3 is TGCAGTGTTCGGGCAGGGACGGGACTAGCGGGACCCCAAGAGACCCAGTACTTC. As protein: CSVRAGTGLAGPQETQYF.

This sequence joins TRBV10-3 and TRBJ2-5; perhaps D is TRBD1 or TRBD2 (6 bases each). Germline-derived CDR1 and CDR2 are ENHRY and SYGVKD. The CDR3 spans 15 residues. V was trimmed by 7 bases and J by 4 bases, leaving 19 bases between them. DNA of the CDR3: TGTGCCATCACTCAAGGGACAAGGGGAGGAGAGACCCAGTACTTC. As protein: CAITQGTRGGETQYF.